The entry below gives a single TCR beta chain sequence along with its context. The data were taken from a study of cytomegalovirus exposure and HLA in healthy donors. The PCR ran on 60 Vbeta and 13 Jbeta primers. Some clones are missing from TCRdb's copy, which holds only in-frame ones; the method was immunoSEQ multiplex PCR. The data hold about 120,000 clones, with roughly four fifths observed a single time. The CDR3 length is 17 residues. CDR1 and CDR2 (germline): GTSNPN, SVGIG (reference sequence). Germline trimming cut 0 bases from V and 6 bases from J; bases unmatched to any gene: 13. The TCR originated in a woman in her thirties or forties in good health and CMV-seropositive. This sequence joins TRBV30 and TRBJ2-3; TRBD2 agrees at 9 bases. Sequencing input: PBMCs. The CDR3 coding sequence is TGTGCCTGGAGTGTAGGTGTCTTGCGGGAGGGCCTGGATACGCAGTATTTT. This gives the protein CAWSVGVLREGLDTQYF.